This entry lists 10 T cell receptor beta chains sequenced from one sample in a study of CD8 T cells in Susac syndrome. Random hexamers were used to reverse transcribe 0.5 to 1 ug of RNA. TCRdb reanalysed the immunoSEQ multiplex PCR reads using MiXCR and keeps one entry per CDR3 protein. The sample has about 250,000 distinct CDR3 sequences; roughly 95% are singletons. What was sequenced was CD4+ T cells from PBMCs. The source of these receptors is a human donor with multiple sclerosis.

CDR3 sequence (DNA): TGTGCCAGCCTAACCGGAAGGACAGGGAGGTTTCAGAATGAGCAGTTCTTC. Amino acids: CASLTGRTGRFQNEQFF. The rearrangement links TRBV18 to TRBJ2-1; the match to TRBD1 covers 8 bases. The CDR3 runs to 17 residues. Trimming cost V 8 bases and J 7 bases; bases outside gene matches: 19. Germline-derived CDR1 and CDR2 are KGHSH and LQKENI.

The V and J genes are TRBV29-1 and TRBJ2-2; the D gene is possibly TRBD1 (6 bases). Germline V gives CDR1 SQVTM, CDR2 ANQGSEA. The length of the CDR3 is 13 residues. CDR3 loop: CSASIGGAGELFF. For the CDR3, the DNA is TGCAGTGCCTCAATTGGGGGCGCCGGGGAGCTGTTTTTT.

The rearrangement joins TRBV19 to TRBJ2-4; perhaps TRBD2 as D (6 bases). Trimming took off 0 bases at V and 6 bases at J, with 9 bases between the two ends. The CDR3 has 14 residues. Per germline, CDR1 LNHDA and CDR2 SQIVND (reference sequence). CDR3 DNA: TGTGCCAGTAGTATAGAGGCGGGGACAAACATTCAGTACTTC. It yields the protein CASSIEAGTNIQYF.

This chain connects TRBV4-1 to TRBJ2-5, with D perhaps TRBD1 or TRBD2 (5 bases each). The CDR3 is 14 residues long. Germline CDR1 reads MGHRA; CDR2 reads YSYEKL. V lost 4 bases and J lost 5, with 14 bases in between. Here the CDR3 reads CASSLTGTGETQYF. The CDR3 coding sequence is TGCGCCAGCAGCCTCACCGGGACGGGGGAGACCCAGTACTTC.

The chain uses TRBV3-1 and TRBJ2-1; 12 bases line up with TRBD2. This CDR3 spans 17 amino acids. V lost 5 bases, J lost 7 bases, and 12 bases stayed unmatched. Germline lookup yields CDR1 LGHDT and CDR2 YNNKEL (reference sequence). The CDR3 nucleotides read TGTGCCAGCAGCGGAGGGGGGCTAGCGGGAGGGGGTAATGAGCAGTTCTTC. This encodes CASSGGGLAGGGNEQFF.

The V call is TRBV20-1, the J call TRBJ2-7; 9 nucleotides line up with TRBD1. CDR1 DFQATT and CDR2 SNEGSKA come from the germline V gene (reference sequence). The J segment lost 0 bases and the V segment lost 2 bases, leaving 5 bases of the junction unmatched. The CDR3 runs to 15 residues. CDR3 residues: CSARPGTGYSYEQYF. The CDR3 nucleotides read TGCAGTGCTAGACCCGGGACAGGGTACTCCTACGAGCAGTACTTC.

The chain combines TRBV7-3 with TRBJ2-2; possible D gene TRBD2, 6 bases. The CDR3 loop spans 15 amino acids. The germline CDR1 and CDR2 sequences are SGHTA and FQGTGA. V gave up 2 bases and J gave up 8 bases, with 15 bases separating them. The CDR3 coding sequence is TGTGCCAGCAGCTTAGGACCCCGGGCGGGAGGGGAGCTGTTTTTT. This codes for CASSLGPRAGGELFF. The whole variable domain, filled in from reference TRBV7-3 and TRBJ2-2, reads GAGVSQTPSNKVTEKGKYVELRCDPISGHTALYWYRQSLGQGPEFLIYFQGTGAADDSGLPNDRFFAVRPEGSVSTLKIQRTERGDSAVYLCASSLGPRAGGELFFGEGSRLTVL.

In its sample, this clonotype was seen once. The chain combines TRBV20-1 with TRBJ2-6; 9 bases are shared with TRBD2. The CDR3 is made up of 18 amino acids. Germline V lookup: CDR1 DFQATT, CDR2 SNEGSKA (reference sequence). With 4 bases clipped from V and 0 bases from J, the junction kept 10 bases outside the gene matches. CDR3 in DNA: TGCAGTGCTAAGGTGGATAGCGGGGGTCTCTCTGGGGCCAACGTCCTGACTTTC. Its protein is CSAKVDSGGLSGANVLTF.

The chain uses TRBV15 and TRBJ1-1, with TRBD1 matching over 9 bases. The CDR3 spans 16 residues. The germline V gene encodes CDR1 LNHNV and CDR2 YYDKDF (reference sequence). V shed 3 bases, J shed 4 bases, and the junction held 9 bases outside the gene matches. Here the CDR3 reads CATSSPDRGGSTEAFF. CDR3 bases: TGTGCCACCAGCAGTCCGGACAGGGGTGGTAGCACTGAAGCTTTCTTT.

The rearrangement uses TRBV5-1 and TRBJ1-2; D might be TRBD1 (5 bases). The V end lost 3 bases, the J end lost 4 bases, and 13 bases lay between the germline ends. CDR1 and CDR2 (germline): SGHRS, YFSETQ. The CDR3 is 14 amino acids. The CDR3 loop reads CASSSDSSVYGYTF. CDR3 coding DNA: TGCGCCAGCAGCTCTGACAGTTCGGTCTATGGCTACACCTTC.